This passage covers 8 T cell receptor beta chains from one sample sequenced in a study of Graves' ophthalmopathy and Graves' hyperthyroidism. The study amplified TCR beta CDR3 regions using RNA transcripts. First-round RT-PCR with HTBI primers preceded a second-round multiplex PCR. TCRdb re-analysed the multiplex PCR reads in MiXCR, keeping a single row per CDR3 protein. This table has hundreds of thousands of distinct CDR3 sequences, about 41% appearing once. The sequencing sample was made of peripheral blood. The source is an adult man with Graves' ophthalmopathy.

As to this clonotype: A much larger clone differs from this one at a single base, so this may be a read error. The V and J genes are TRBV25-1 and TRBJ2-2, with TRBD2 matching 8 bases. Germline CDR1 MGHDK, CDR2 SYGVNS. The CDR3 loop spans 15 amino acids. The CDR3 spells CASCPAGANTEELFF. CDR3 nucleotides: TGTGCCAGTTGCCCAGCGGGAGCGAACACCGAGGAGCTGTTTTTT.

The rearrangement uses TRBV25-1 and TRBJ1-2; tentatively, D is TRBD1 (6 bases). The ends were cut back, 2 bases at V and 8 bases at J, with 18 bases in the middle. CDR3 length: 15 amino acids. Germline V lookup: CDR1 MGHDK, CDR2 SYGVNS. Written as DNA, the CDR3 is TGTGCCAGCAGTGAACAGGGGACCTCCCCTAAGGGCTACACCTTC. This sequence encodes CASSEQGTSPKGYTF.

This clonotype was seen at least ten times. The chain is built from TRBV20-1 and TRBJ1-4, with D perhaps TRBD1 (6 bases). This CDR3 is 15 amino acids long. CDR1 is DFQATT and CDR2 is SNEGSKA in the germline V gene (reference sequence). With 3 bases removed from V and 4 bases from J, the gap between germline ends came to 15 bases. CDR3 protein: CSASRLEGVNEKLFF. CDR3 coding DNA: TGCAGTGCTAGCAGATTAGAGGGGGTTAATGAAAAACTGTTTTTT.

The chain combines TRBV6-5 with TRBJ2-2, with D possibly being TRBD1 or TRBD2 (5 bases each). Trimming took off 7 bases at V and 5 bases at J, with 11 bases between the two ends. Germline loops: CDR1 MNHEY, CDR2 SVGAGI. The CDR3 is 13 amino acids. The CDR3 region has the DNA TGTGCCAGCAAGGGACGAGATACCGGGGAGCTGTTTTTT. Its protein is CASKGRDTGELFF.

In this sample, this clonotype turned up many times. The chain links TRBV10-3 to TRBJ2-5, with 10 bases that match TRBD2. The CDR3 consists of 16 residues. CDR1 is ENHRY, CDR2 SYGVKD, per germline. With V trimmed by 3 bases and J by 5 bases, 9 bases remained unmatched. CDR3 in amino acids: CAISERAGGSEETQYF. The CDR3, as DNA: TGTGCCATCAGTGAACGAGCGGGAGGGTCAGAGGAGACCCAGTACTTC.

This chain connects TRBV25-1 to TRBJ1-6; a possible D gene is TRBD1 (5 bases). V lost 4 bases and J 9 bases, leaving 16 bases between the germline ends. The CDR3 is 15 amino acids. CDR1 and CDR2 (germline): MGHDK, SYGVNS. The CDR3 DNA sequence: TGTGCCAGCAGTGCCCTTCCCGGGACGGTTTCACCCCTCCACTTT. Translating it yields CASSALPGTVSPLHF.

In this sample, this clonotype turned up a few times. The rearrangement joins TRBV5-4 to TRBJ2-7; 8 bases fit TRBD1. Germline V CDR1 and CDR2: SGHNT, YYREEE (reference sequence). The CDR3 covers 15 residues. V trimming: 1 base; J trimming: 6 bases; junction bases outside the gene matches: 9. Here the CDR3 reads CASSLLRQGISEQYF. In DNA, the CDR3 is TGTGCCAGCAGCTTGCTTCGACAGGGGATCTCCGAGCAGTACTTC.

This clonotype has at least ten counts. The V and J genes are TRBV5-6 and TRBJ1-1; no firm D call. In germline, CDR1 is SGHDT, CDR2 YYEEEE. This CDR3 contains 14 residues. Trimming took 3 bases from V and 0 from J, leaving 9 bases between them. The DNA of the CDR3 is TGTGCCAGCAGCTCACCCCCCGTGAACACTGAAGCTTTCTTT. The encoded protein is CASSSPPVNTEAFF.